The T cell receptor (beta chain) described here comes from a study of blood T cell repertoires in COVID-19. Germline-derived CDR1 and CDR2 are SGDLS and YYNGEE. Trimming at V came to 2 bases and at J to 5 bases, leaving 5 bases not matched to a gene. The CDR3 is made up of 16 amino acids. All enrollees were about 18 to 89 years old and from some 24 US areas. Membership in each cohort depended on participant-reported clinical history. Before being deemed recovered, Cohort 3 donors had two negative PCRs, clearance, or symptom resolution. Only in-frame clones appear in the TCRdb table, and some are missing; sequencing was by immunoSEQ multiplex PCR. The sample has about 300,000 clones; about 90% are singletons.

The chain employs TRBV9 and TRBJ1-3, with 12 bases fitting TRBD1. The clonotype was recovered from a young woman who had recovered from COVID-19. The specimen sequenced was PBMCs or T cells enriched from blood (not recorded which). CDR3 sequence: CASSVGQGANRNTIYF. For the CDR3, the DNA is TGTGCCAGCAGCGTGGGACAGGGGGCAAATAGAAACACCATATATTTT.